A single sample gave rise to the 15 T cell receptor beta chains below, sequenced in a study of T-cell memory formation after mild COVID-19. TCRdb re-derived calls from the 5' RACE reads in MiXCR, one entry per CDR3 protein. The profile shows some 210,000 distinct CDR3 sequences, approximately 10% of them singletons. The sample was PBMCs or a T cell subset sorted from them (not recorded which). These receptors were obtained from a man between 18 and 35 years old who had mild COVID-19 (a few samples of this study predate the infection). Cell type and time point are not known.

This sequence joins TRBV20-1 and TRBJ1-2; the D is unclear. CDR1 is DFQATT, CDR2 SNEGSKA, per germline (reference sequence). Trimming cost V 0 bases and J 10 bases, with 12 bases left between them. The CDR3 covers 12 residues. CDR3 sequence reads: CSARDDSEFYTF. CDR3 nucleotides: TGCAGTGCTAGAGACGACTCGGAGTTCTACACCTTC.

The chain carries TRBV18 and TRBJ2-1; D possibly corresponds to TRBD1 (7 bases). The germline V gene encodes CDR1 KGHSH and CDR2 LQKENI. The CDR3 length is 14 residues. With 3 bases removed from V and 5 bases from J, the gap between germline ends came to 11 bases. CDR3 loop: CASSPAGQNNEQFF. CDR3 bases: TGTGCCAGCTCACCGGCGGGACAGAACAATGAGCAGTTCTTC.

V gene TRBV3-1 combines with J gene TRBJ2-1, with 8 bases aligning to TRBD2. Germline values: CDR1 LGHDT, CDR2 YNNKEL (reference sequence). The CDR3 is 15 residues long. Trimming cost V 3 bases and J 8 bases; bases outside gene matches: 9. The CDR3 spells CASSHDRGGGDEQFF. For the CDR3, the DNA is TGTGCCAGCAGCCACGACCGGGGGGGAGGTGATGAGCAGTTCTTC.

This clonotype was seen at least ten times. This chain connects TRBV7-9 to TRBJ2-5; D call uncertain. The germline gives CDR1 SEHNR, CDR2 FQNEAQ (reference sequence). This CDR3 spans 15 amino acids. Trimming took 3 bases from V and 3 from J, leaving 14 bases between them. In DNA form, the CDR3 reads TGTGCCAGCAGCTTCGGTACCCTAGTCGAAGAGACCCAGTACTTC. Translating gives CASSFGTLVEETQYF.

V gene TRBV10-3 combines with J gene TRBJ2-5; D is perhaps TRBD1 or TRBD2 (7 bases each). Germline values: CDR1 ENHRY, CDR2 SYGVKD. V was trimmed by 6 bases and J by 0 bases, leaving 17 bases between them. CDR3 length: 16 residues. The CDR3 bases are TGTGCCATCAGCAGACAGGGCGGGGGATACCAAGAGACCCAGTACTTC. This encodes CAISRQGGGYQETQYF.

The chain combines TRBV18 with TRBJ2-3; TRBD2 might be the D (6 bases). Germline V lookup: CDR1 KGHSH, CDR2 LQKENI. V lost 1 base and J lost 2, with 13 bases in between. CDR3 length: 16 residues. CDR3 in DNA: TGTGCCAGCTCACCACTGATCGGGGGAAACACAGATACGCAGTATTTT. The encoded protein is CASSPLIGGNTDTQYF. The entire variable domain, with the rest obtained from reference TRBV18 and TRBJ2-3, is as follows: NAGVMQNPRHLVRRRGQEARLRCSPMKGHSHVYWYRQLPEEGLKFMVYLQKENIIDESGMPKERFSAEFPKEGPSILRIQQVVRGDSAAYFCASSPLIGGNTDTQYFGPGTRLTVL.

This clonotype occurred a few times. This rearrangement joins TRBV18 to TRBJ1-5, with D possibly matching TRBD1 (5 bases). Trimming removed 3 bases at V and 4 bases at J, with 13 bases between. The germline V gene has CDR1 KGHSH and CDR2 LQKENI. This CDR3 contains 15 residues. The CDR3 region is CASSPGRGGNQPQHF. CDR3 nucleotides: TGTGCCAGCTCACCGGGAAGGGGTGGGAATCAGCCCCAGCATTTT.

The chain combines TRBV29-1 with TRBJ1-1; no clear D. Germline-derived CDR1 and CDR2 are SQVTM and ANQGSEA. Trimming cost V 7 bases and J 6 bases, with 9 bases left between them. The CDR3 consists of 10 residues. The CDR3 DNA reads TGCAGCGCCCAGCTTTCTGAAGCTTTCTTT. Amino acid sequence: CSAQLSEAFF.

The chain uses TRBV6-5 and TRBJ2-5; D assignment may be TRBD1 or TRBD2 (6 bases each). Deletions cut 6 bases from V and 2 bases from J, with 16 bases between. The germline gives CDR1 MNHEY, CDR2 SVGAGI. The CDR3 loop spans 15 amino acids. CDR3 nucleotide sequence: TGTGCCAGCAGGATGGGGGCGGGGAGGCAAGAGACCCAGTACTTC. Its translation: CASRMGAGRQETQYF.

This chain connects TRBV27 to TRBJ2-5; 9 bases are a match to TRBD2. CDR1 MNHEY and CDR2 SMNVEV come from the germline V gene (reference sequence). The CDR3 is made up of 16 amino acids. J lost 2 bases, V lost 4 bases, and 8 bases had no gene match. CDR3 bases: TGTGCCAGCAGTTCGGTACTAGCGGGTACGCAAGAGACCCAGTACTTC. Translation gives CASSSVLAGTQETQYF.

The table lists this clonotype with a few counts. The chain recombines TRBV6-1 with TRBJ2-3; D call uncertain. The CDR3 contains 12 residues. From germline, CDR1 is MNHNS and CDR2 SASEGT. V was clipped by 4 bases and J by 4 bases, with 6 bases between them. The chain's CDR3 is CASSAWADTQYF. The CDR3 coding sequence is TGTGCCAGCAGTGCCTGGGCAGATACGCAGTATTTT.

This clonotype was picked up a small number of times. V usage is TRBV5-1 and J usage is TRBJ1-3, with D unclear. In germline, CDR1 is SGHRS, CDR2 YFSETQ. This CDR3 has 14 amino acids. V was clipped by 0 bases and J by 0 bases, with 4 bases between them. The CDR3 loop reads CASSLEVSGNTIYF. CDR3 DNA: TGCGCCAGCAGCTTGGAGGTCTCTGGAAACACCATATATTTT. The full variable domain, with the rest looked up from reference TRBV5-1 and TRBJ1-3, is KAGVTQTPRYLIKTRGQQVTLSCSPISGHRSVSWYQQTPGQGLQFLFEYFSETQRNKGNFPGRFSGRQFSNSRSEMNVSTLELGDSALYLCASSLEVSGNTIYFGEGSWLTVV.

The chain carries TRBV11-2 and TRBJ1-6, with TRBD1 matching 7 bases. This CDR3 contains 14 residues. Trimming cost V 5 bases and J 9 bases; bases outside gene matches: 7. Germline V CDR1 and CDR2: SGHAT, FQNNGV. The CDR3 DNA sequence: TGTGCCAGCAGCCCCGAGGGGGCTATTTCACCCCTCCACTTT. The encoded protein is CASSPEGAISPLHF.

The chain employs TRBV12-5 and TRBJ2-3; D might be TRBD2 (6 bases). The ends were cut back, 1 base at V and 6 bases at J, with 14 bases in the middle. This CDR3 spans 15 amino acids. Per germline, CDR1 LGHNT and CDR2 FRNRAP. The CDR3, as DNA: TGTGCTAGTGGTTTGGATGTGGGGGGAGCCGATACGCAGTATTTT. This sequence encodes CASGLDVGGADTQYF.

This chain joins TRBV9 and TRBJ1-2, with D hard to call. V was clipped by 2 bases and J by 7 bases, with 15 bases between them. Germline CDR1 SGDLS, CDR2 YYNGEE. This CDR3 comprises 14 residues. In DNA, the CDR3 is TGTGCCAGCAGCGTTTATACGGGAATGGCTGGCTACACCTTC. Protein sequence: CASSVYTGMAGYTF.